This T cell receptor beta chain was identified during a study of OX40 agonist ivuxolimab in advanced cancers. The germline V and J ends were trimmed by 8 bases and 2 bases, with 6 bases remaining between them. This CDR3 comprises 11 residues. Germline-derived CDR1 and CDR2 are SNHLY and FYNNEI. Autoimmune disease history or systemic immunosuppression disqualified patients. To note about this clone: The target antigen is unknown.

Clones were read by immunoSEQ multiplex PCR, and TCRdb kept only the in-frame ones, dropping some. The table lists about 20,000 clones, 65% to 85% of them singletons. Whole-study results and caveats: Dose levels from 0.1 to 3.0 mg/kg saw CD4+ and CD8+ blood T cells expand clonally by week 6. Relatively little clonal expansion, among the lowest observed, appeared in partial responders at 0.1-3.0 mg/kg.

The clonotype was recovered from an adult with an advanced solid tumor such as melanoma, head and neck, liver or kidney cancer. The chain joins TRBV2 to TRBJ1-1, with D hard to call. Sequencing was performed on CD4+ or CD8+ T cells sorted from blood, taken in a trial of the OX40 agonist ivuxolimab. CDR3 nucleotide sequence: TGTGCCAGCTGGGAAAACACTGAAGCTTTCTTT. Translation: CASWENTEAFF.